The 25 T cell receptor beta chains reported below all come from one sample, sequenced in a study of siplizumab effects on memory and regulatory T cells. Repertoires were generated with immunoSEQ multiplex PCR, while TCRdb's copy carries only in-frame clones and drops some. Of about 9,900 clones detected, around 40% appear once; the ten largest clones hold 8.5% to 9%. The antigens these receptors bind are not known. For about 6 days at 37°C, the mixed lymphocyte reaction cells were kept in coculture. Sequencing was carried out using CFSE-low (dividing) CD4+ T cells sorted from an allogeneic mixed lymphocyte reaction. The receptor set was obtained from a human donor in good health; the cells came from an allogeneic mixed lymphocyte reaction.

The CDR3 loop is CASSAASGTSYEQYF. In DNA form, the CDR3 reads TGTGCCAGCAGTGCTGCTAGCGGGACGTCCTACGAGCAGTACTTC. This chain uses TRBV27 with TRBJ2-7, with 9 bases lining up with TRBD2. The CDR3 is made up of 15 amino acids. Germline-derived CDR1 and CDR2 are MNHEY and SMNVEV (reference sequence). With V trimmed by 5 bases and J by 1 base, 6 bases remained unmatched.

This clone was observed a handful of times. This chain connects TRBV6-6 to TRBJ1-5; maybe TRBD1 (5 bases). V was shortened by 4 bases and J by 11 bases, with 18 bases between the two germline ends. This CDR3 is 14 amino acids long. The germline V gene has CDR1 MNHNY and CDR2 SVGAGI (reference sequence). The CDR3 sequence: CASSFGTRYLAQHF. In DNA, the CDR3 is TGTGCCAGCAGTTTCGGGACCCGCTACTTGGCCCAGCATTTT.

The rearrangement links TRBV6-5 to TRBJ2-1; D may correspond to TRBD1 or TRBD2 (6 bases each). The CDR3 extends over 13 amino acids. The germline V gene has CDR1 MNHEY and CDR2 SVGAGI. Trimming removed 4 bases at V and 11 bases at J, with 15 bases between. The CDR3 nucleotides read TGTGCCAGCAGTTTTGGACGGGGGCAGAAGCAGTTCTTC. This gives the protein CASSFGRGQKQFF.

This clone showed up just a few times. The CDR3 region has the DNA TGCAGCGTTCATGGAAAGGTTCCCTACGAGCAGTACTTC. Translating it yields CSVHGKVPYEQYF. The chain is built from TRBV29-1 and TRBJ2-7; D gene unclear. Looked up from germline, CDR1 is SQVTM and CDR2 is ANQGSEA. The CDR3 runs to 13 residues. V lost 5 bases, J lost 2 bases, and 13 bases lay in between.

Here the CDR3 DNA reads TGTGCCAGCAGTCCTCTGGGTAGGGACACTGAAGCTTTCTTT. It specifies CASSPLGRDTEAFF. The J gene is TRBJ1-1, the V gene TRBV28; D not certain. Germline values: CDR1 MDHEN, CDR2 SYDVKM. This CDR3 spans 14 amino acids. V gave up 5 bases and J gave up 3 bases, with 13 bases separating them.

This rearrangement joins TRBV6-1 to TRBJ1-3, with D possibly TRBD1 on 5 matching bases. V was trimmed by 6 bases and J by 0 bases, leaving 6 bases between them. The CDR3 is made up of 13 amino acids. CDR1 and CDR2 from the germline V gene are MNHNS and SASEGT. In DNA, the CDR3 is TGTGCCAGCAGCAGGGTCTCTGGAAACACCATATATTTT. Its translation: CASSRVSGNTIYF.

In DNA, the CDR3 is TGCAGCGTTGAACACAATGGTAGACCCTATGGCTACACCTTC. Translation gives CSVEHNGRPYGYTF. The chain couples TRBV29-1 to TRBJ1-2, with unresolved D. Trimming pared 2 bases from V and 4 bases from J, leaving 14 bases between. Germline assignment: CDR1 SQVTM and CDR2 ANQGSEA. This CDR3 is built from 14 residues.

With regard to this clone: Other nucleotide sequences in the sample specify the same CDR3. The V call is TRBV11-3, the J call TRBJ2-7; 8 bases line up with TRBD1. The germline CDR1 and CDR2 sequences are SGHNT and YENEEA. The CDR3 extends over 16 amino acids. After removal of 6 bases from V and 3 bases from J, the junction contained 13 bases not matched to a gene. The CDR3, as DNA: TGTGCCAGCAGACAATATCGGGGACAGGTTATCTACGAGCAGTACTTC. This encodes CASRQYRGQVIYEQYF.

This clone was recorded a few times. The chain has TRBV15 and TRBJ1-4; D remains unclear. V was clipped by 0 bases and J by 8 bases, with 7 bases between them. The germline V gene encodes CDR1 LNHNV and CDR2 YYDKDF (reference sequence). This CDR3 contains 13 residues. CDR3 nucleotides: TGTGCCACCAGCAGAGATCGTGTAGAAAAACTGTTTTTT. Its translation is CATSRDRVEKLFF.

In the case of this clone: Different DNA sequences within this sample yield the same CDR3. The rearrangement uses TRBV28 and TRBJ1-5, with D possibly TRBD1 on 5 matching bases. This CDR3 contains 13 residues. The germline V and J ends were trimmed by 5 bases and 2 bases, with 7 bases remaining between them. In germline, CDR1 is MDHEN, CDR2 SYDVKM. CDR3 sequence reads: CASSLTGNQPQHF. DNA of the CDR3: TGTGCCAGCAGTCTGACAGGCAATCAGCCCCAGCATTTT.

This clone ranks as medium-sized (0.01 to 0.1%). The chain is built from TRBV7-9 and TRBJ1-2; D not resolved. Trimming shortened V by 2 bases and J by 4 bases, and 8 bases separated the two germline ends. CDR1 and CDR2 from the germline V gene are SEHNR and FQNEAQ (reference sequence). The CDR3 has 13 residues. The CDR3 loop is CASSLLDAYGYTF. The CDR3 DNA is TGTGCCAGCAGCTTACTGGATGCCTATGGCTACACCTTC.

The chain joins TRBV20-1 to TRBJ2-4, with D unclear. V shed 7 bases and J shed 8 bases, with 12 bases lying between them. CDR1 is DFQATT and CDR2 is SNEGSKA in the germline V gene (reference sequence). The CDR3 is 11 amino acids. The CDR3 spells CSVGFSDIQYF. In nucleotides, the CDR3 is TGCAGTGTGGGGTTTTCTGACATTCAGTACTTC.

This clone was seen a handful of times. This sequence joins TRBV19 and TRBJ2-2; D unclear. The CDR3 loop spans 14 amino acids. V dropped 11 bases and J dropped 2 bases, with 15 bases sitting between them. CDR1 and CDR2 from the germline V gene are LNHDA and SQIVND (reference sequence). Here the CDR3 DNA reads TGTGCCGCAAAAGAAAGTTTAAACACCGGGGAGCTGTTTTTT. This gives the protein CAAKESLNTGELFF.

The rearrangement joins TRBV5-1 to TRBJ2-1; D uncertain. Germline assignment: CDR1 SGHRS and CDR2 YFSETQ. With 2 bases removed from V and 7 bases from J, the gap between germline ends came to 16 bases. The CDR3 consists of 15 residues. The CDR3 nucleotides read TGCGCCAGCAGCTTTCAGCTCGGAAAAGGGAATGAGCAGTTCTTC. It translates to CASSFQLGKGNEQFF.

This clone has only a few counts. The V and J genes are TRBV7-9 and TRBJ2-3; D might be TRBD1 or TRBD2, each matching 5 bases. Trimming removed 4 bases from V and 1 base from J, with 12 bases in between. This CDR3 spans 15 amino acids. Per germline, CDR1 SEHNR and CDR2 FQNEAQ (reference sequence). The CDR3 region is CASSSSLGGTDTQYF. The CDR3 DNA follows: TGTGCCAGCAGCTCCTCCTTGGGGGGCACAGATACGCAGTATTTT.

By share, this clone ranks as medium-sized. The rearrangement uses TRBV7-2 and TRBJ2-7, with unresolved D. The V end was cut by 2 bases, the J end by 0 bases, with 8 bases between. CDR3 length: 14 amino acids. Germline CDR1 reads SGHTA; CDR2 reads FQGNSA. The CDR3 region is CASSLSRSSYEQYF. The CDR3 nucleotides are TGTGCCAGCAGCTTATCCAGAAGCTCCTACGAGCAGTACTTC.

The V call is TRBV5-6, the J call TRBJ1-4, with unresolved D. CDR3 size: 14 residues. The germline V gene has CDR1 SGHDT and CDR2 YYEEEE. V lost 0 bases and J lost 5, with 8 bases in between. CDR3 loop: CASSLAGVNEKLFF. DNA for the CDR3: TGTGCCAGCAGCTTGGCTGGGGTAAATGAAAAACTGTTTTTT.

This clone has more than one count but fewer than ten. The chain has TRBV6-1 and TRBJ2-7; tentatively, D is TRBD1 or TRBD2 (5 bases each). V shed 10 bases and J shed 0 bases, with 13 bases lying between them. The CDR3 length is 13 residues. Germline V gene data show CDR1 as MNHNS and CDR2 as SASEGT. CDR3 DNA: TGTGCCACCGACCGGGACGGCTCCTACGAGCAGTACTTC. This translates into CATDRDGSYEQYF.

This clone showed up just a few times. The chain is built from TRBV29-1 and TRBJ1-2; a weak D match, TRBD1 (5 bases). This CDR3 comprises 12 residues. Germline CDR1 is SQVTM and CDR2 is ANQGSEA. Trimming shortened V by 5 bases and J by 3 bases, and 10 bases separated the two germline ends. The CDR3 loop is CSVSLGDYGYTF. The CDR3 region has the DNA TGCAGCGTTTCGTTGGGGGACTATGGCTACACCTTC.

This clone qualifies as medium-sized. The gene calls are TRBV6-7 and TRBJ2-7, with TRBD2 as a possible D gene (5 bases). TRBV6-7 is filed as an ORF, its function uncertain. V dropped 2 bases and J dropped 1 base, with 9 bases sitting between them. This CDR3 comprises 14 residues. CDR3 loop: CASSYGSSSYEQYF. CDR3 DNA: TGTGCCAGCAGTTACGGGAGCAGTTCCTACGAGCAGTACTTC.

The rearrangement links TRBV19 to TRBJ1-5; D remains unclear. Germline-derived CDR1 and CDR2 are LNHDA and SQIVND (reference sequence). This CDR3 has 16 residues. The germline V and J ends were trimmed by 2 bases and 6 bases, with 17 bases remaining between them. CDR3 coding DNA: TGTGCCAGTAGTATATCTTCGGGAAAATGGGTTCAGCCCCAGCATTTT. Protein product: CASSISSGKWVQPQHF.

Judged by abundance, this clone is medium-sized. V and J are TRBV7-2 and TRBJ1-4; 8 nucleotides align to TRBD1. V trimming: 5 bases; J trimming: 7 bases; junction bases outside the gene matches: 9. The CDR3 sequence is 15 residues long. Germline V lookup: CDR1 SGHTA, CDR2 FQGNSA. CDR3 in amino acids: CASSARTGRSEKLFF. Here the CDR3 DNA reads TGTGCCAGCAGCGCCCGGACAGGGAGGAGTGAAAAACTGTTTTTT.

The chain couples TRBV6-1 to TRBJ1-4; D is unresolved. This CDR3 comprises 14 residues. Germline values: CDR1 MNHNS, CDR2 SASEGT. V was shortened by 2 bases and J by 8 bases, with 12 bases between the two germline ends. CDR3 sequence: CASSENWTGEKLFF. The CDR3 bases are TGTGCCAGCAGTGAAAACTGGACTGGCGAAAAACTGTTTTTT.

This clone came up a few times. The chain joins TRBV5-1 to TRBJ1-4; D may be TRBD1 (5 bases). Between the trimmed V and J ends, which lost 2 bases and 3 bases, there was a span of 11 bases. Germline CDR1 reads SGHRS; CDR2 reads YFSETQ. The CDR3 sequence is 15 residues long. Here the CDR3 reads CASSFRGSANEKLFF. The CDR3 DNA follows: TGCGCCAGCAGCTTCCGGGGGTCCGCTAATGAAAAACTGTTTTTT. Supplemented by reference TRBV5-1 and TRBJ1-4, the full variable domain reads KAGVTQTPRYLIKTRGQQVTLSCSPISGHRSVSWYQQTPGQGLQFLFEYFSETQRNKGNFPGRFSGRQFSNSRSEMNVSTLELGDSALYLCASSFRGSANEKLFFGSGTQLSVL.

The chain recombines TRBV10-3 with TRBJ2-2, with D hard to call. The V end was cut by 6 bases, the J end by 6 bases, with 14 bases between. Germline-derived CDR1 and CDR2 are ENHRY and SYGVKD. CDR3 length: 14 amino acids. The CDR3 reads CAISPEPAAGELFF. The CDR3 DNA reads as TGTGCCATCAGCCCGGAGCCTGCGGCCGGGGAGCTGTTTTTT.